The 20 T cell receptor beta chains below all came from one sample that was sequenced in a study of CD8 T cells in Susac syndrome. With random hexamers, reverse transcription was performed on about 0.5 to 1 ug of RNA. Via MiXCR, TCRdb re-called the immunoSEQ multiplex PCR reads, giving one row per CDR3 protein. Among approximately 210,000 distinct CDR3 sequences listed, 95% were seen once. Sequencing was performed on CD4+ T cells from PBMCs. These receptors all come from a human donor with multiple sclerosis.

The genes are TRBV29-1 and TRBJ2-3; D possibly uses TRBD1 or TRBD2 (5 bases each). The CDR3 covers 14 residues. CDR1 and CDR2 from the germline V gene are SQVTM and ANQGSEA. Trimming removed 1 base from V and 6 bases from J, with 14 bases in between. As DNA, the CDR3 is TGCAGCGTTGAAGGAAAGAGGGGTGCGGATACGCAGTATTTT. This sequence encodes CSVEGKRGADTQYF.

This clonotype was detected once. The CDR3: CSARERRPLGEQYF. The CDR3, as DNA: TGCAGTGCTAGAGAGCGTCGTCCGCTAGGCGAGCAGTACTTC. The chain employs TRBV20-1 and TRBJ2-7, with D unclear. The CDR3 runs 14 residues. V lost 0 bases and J 6 bases, leaving 15 bases between the germline ends. Germline V gene sequence: CDR1 DFQATT, CDR2 SNEGSKA (reference sequence).

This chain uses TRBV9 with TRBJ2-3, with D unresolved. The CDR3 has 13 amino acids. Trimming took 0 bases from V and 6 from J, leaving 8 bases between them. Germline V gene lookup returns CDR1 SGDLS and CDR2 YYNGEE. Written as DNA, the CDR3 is TGTGCCAGCAGCGTAGGAGACGAGGATACGCAGTATTTT. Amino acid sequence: CASSVGDEDTQYF.

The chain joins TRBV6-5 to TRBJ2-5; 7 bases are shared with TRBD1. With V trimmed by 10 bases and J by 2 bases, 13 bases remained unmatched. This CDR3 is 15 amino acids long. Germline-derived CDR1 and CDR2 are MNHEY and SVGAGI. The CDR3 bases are TGTGCCACCAAAACAGGGGACCGATCACAAGAGACCCAGTACTTC. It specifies CATKTGDRSQETQYF.

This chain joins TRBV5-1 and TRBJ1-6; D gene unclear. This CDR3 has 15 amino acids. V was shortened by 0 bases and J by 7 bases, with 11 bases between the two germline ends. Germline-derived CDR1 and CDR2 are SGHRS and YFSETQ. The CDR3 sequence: CASSLEGRGNSPLHF. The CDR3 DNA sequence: TGCGCCAGCAGCTTGGAGGGCAGAGGAAATTCACCCCTCCACTTT.

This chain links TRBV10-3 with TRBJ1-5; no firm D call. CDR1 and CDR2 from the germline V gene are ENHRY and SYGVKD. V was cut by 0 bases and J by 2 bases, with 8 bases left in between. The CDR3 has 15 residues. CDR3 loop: CAISESTGGNQPQHF. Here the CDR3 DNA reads TGTGCCATCAGTGAGTCGACCGGGGGCAATCAGCCCCAGCATTTT.

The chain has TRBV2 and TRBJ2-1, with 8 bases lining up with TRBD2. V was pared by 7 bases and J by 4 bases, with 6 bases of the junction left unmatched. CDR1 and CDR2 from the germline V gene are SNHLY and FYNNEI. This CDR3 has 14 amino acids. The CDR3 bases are TGTGCCAGCAACGGGAGGGGGGCATACAATGAGCAGTTCTTC. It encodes CASNGRGAYNEQFF.

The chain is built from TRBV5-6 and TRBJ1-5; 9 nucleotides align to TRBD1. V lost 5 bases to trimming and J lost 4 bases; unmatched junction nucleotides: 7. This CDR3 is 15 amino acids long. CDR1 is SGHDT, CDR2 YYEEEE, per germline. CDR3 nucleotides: TGTGCCAGCAGTTCTACCGGGACAGGGAATCAGCCCCAGCATTTT. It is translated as CASSSTGTGNQPQHF.

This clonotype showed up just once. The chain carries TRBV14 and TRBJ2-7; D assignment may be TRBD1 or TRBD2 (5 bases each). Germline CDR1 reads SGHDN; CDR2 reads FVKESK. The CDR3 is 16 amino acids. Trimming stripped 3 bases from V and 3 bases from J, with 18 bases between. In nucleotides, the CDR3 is TGTGCCAGCAGCCACTATTCTGGGACGGGAAGCTACGAGCAGTACTTC. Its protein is CASSHYSGTGSYEQYF.

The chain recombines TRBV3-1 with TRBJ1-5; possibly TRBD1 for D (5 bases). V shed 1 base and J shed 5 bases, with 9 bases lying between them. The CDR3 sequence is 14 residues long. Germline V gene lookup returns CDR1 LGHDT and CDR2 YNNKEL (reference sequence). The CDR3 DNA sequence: TGTGCCAGCAGCCAAGCGAGGGGAGATCAGCCCCAGCATTTT. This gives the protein CASSQARGDQPQHF.

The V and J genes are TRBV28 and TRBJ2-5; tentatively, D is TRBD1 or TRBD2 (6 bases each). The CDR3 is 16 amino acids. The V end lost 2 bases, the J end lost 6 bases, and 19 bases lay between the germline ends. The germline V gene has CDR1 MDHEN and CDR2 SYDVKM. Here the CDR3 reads CASSLELGGGQQTQYF. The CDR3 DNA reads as TGTGCCAGCAGTTTAGAGCTCGGGGGCGGGCAGCAGACCCAGTACTTC.

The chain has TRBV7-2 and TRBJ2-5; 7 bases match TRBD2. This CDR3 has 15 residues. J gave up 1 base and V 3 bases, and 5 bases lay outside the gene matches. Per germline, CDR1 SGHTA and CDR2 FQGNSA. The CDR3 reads CASSLVLARQETQYF. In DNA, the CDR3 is TGTGCCAGCAGCTTGGTACTAGCGCGCCAAGAGACCCAGTACTTC.

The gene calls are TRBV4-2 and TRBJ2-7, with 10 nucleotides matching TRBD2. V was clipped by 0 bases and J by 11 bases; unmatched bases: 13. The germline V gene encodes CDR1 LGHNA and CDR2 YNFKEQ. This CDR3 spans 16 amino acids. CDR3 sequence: CASSQEAGGPTEVEYF. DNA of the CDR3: TGTGCCAGCAGCCAAGAAGCGGGAGGGCCAACAGAAGTAGAGTACTTC.

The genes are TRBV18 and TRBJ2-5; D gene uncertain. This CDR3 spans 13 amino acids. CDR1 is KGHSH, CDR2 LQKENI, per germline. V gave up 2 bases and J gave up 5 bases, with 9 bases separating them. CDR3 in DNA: TGTGCCAGCTCACCAGGGGTTCACGAGACCCAGTACTTC. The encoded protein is CASSPGVHETQYF.

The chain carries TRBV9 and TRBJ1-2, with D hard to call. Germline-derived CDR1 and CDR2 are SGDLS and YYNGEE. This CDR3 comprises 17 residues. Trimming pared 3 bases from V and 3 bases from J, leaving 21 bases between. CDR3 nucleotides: TGTGCCAGCAGCGACCACCGGAGCATCGCCCTTGACTATGGCTACACCTTC. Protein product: CASSDHRSIALDYGYTF.

Here the CDR3 reads CASRGTAKNIQYF. CDR3 in DNA: TGTGCCAGCAGAGGAACGGCCAAAAACATTCAGTACTTC. The chain combines TRBV7-9 with TRBJ2-4; D uncertain. Germline V gene lookup returns CDR1 SEHNR and CDR2 FQNEAQ (reference sequence). The V end lost 6 bases, the J end lost 1 base, and 7 bases lay between the germline ends. This CDR3 has 13 amino acids.

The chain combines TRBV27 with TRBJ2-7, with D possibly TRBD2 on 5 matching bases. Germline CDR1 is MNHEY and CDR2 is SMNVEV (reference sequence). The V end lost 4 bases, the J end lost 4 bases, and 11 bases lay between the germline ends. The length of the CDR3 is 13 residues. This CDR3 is CASSSRTEYEQYF. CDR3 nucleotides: TGTGCCAGCAGTTCCCGGACTGAATACGAGCAGTACTTC.

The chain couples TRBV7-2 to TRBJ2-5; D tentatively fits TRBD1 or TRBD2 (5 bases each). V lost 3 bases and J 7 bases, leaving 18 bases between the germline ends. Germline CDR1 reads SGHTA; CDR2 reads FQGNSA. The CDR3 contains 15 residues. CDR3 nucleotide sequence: TGTGCCAGCAGCTTGGGGCTAGCCGGCAAGGGGACCCAGTACTTC. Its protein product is CASSLGLAGKGTQYF.

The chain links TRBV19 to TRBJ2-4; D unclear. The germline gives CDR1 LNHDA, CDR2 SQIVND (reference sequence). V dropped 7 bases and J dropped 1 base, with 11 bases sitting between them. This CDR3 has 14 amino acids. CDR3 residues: CASISDGAKNIQYF. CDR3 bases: TGTGCCAGTATATCTGACGGGGCCAAAAACATTCAGTACTTC.

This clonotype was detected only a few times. The DNA for the CDR3 is TGTGCCAGCAGTCAGGGGGCAGATACGCAGTATTTT. As protein: CASSQGADTQYF. The J gene is TRBJ2-3, the V gene TRBV12-3 or TRBV12-4; 7 bases align to TRBD1. The CDR3 covers 12 residues. V dropped 5 bases and J dropped 4; count of bases not matched to a gene: 0.